The 22 T cell receptor beta chains given below trace back to one sample, sequenced in a study of blood T cells in healthy people across ages. Primers used in a second PCR of roughly 6 to 11 cycles were a sample-barcoded 5' primer and a J-beta primer mix. TCRdb re-analysed the 5' RACE reads in MiXCR, keeping a single row per CDR3 protein. This table has about 1.5 million distinct CDR3 sequences, around 40% appearing once. Sequenced material: blood. Every receptor here comes from a woman aged 18-29 years in good health.

This chain joins TRBV11-2 and TRBJ2-3; D is uncertain. V dropped 2 bases and J dropped 1 base, with 10 bases sitting between them. The germline gives CDR1 SGHAT, CDR2 FQNNGV. The CDR3 has 15 residues. The CDR3 protein is CASSLSVIGTDTQYF. DNA of the CDR3: TGTGCCAGCAGCTTAAGCGTGATCGGCACAGATACGCAGTATTTT.

The chain links TRBV12-3 or TRBV12-4 to TRBJ1-2; TRBD1 might be the D (5 bases). V lost 7 bases, J lost 1 base, and 7 bases lay in between. This CDR3 region has 12 residues. Here the CDR3 reads CASKDSNYGYTF. The CDR3 nucleotides are TGTGCCAGCAAAGACAGTAACTATGGCTACACCTTC.

A note on this clonotype: An end of the junction differs from the germline gene, which may be a read error. The chain couples TRBV4-1 to TRBJ1-1, with TRBD1 identical over 8 bases. This CDR3 comprises 13 residues. Germline V gene sequence: CDR1 MGHRA, CDR2 YSYEKL. The CDR3: CVSSQDRGTEAFF. The DNA of the CDR3 is TGCGTCAGCAGCCAAGACAGGGGCACTGAAGCTTTCTTT.

The rearrangement uses TRBV15 and TRBJ2-4; D is perhaps TRBD1 (6 bases). V was clipped by 3 bases and J by 6 bases, with 27 bases between them. CDR1 and CDR2 (germline): LNHNV, YYDKDF (reference sequence). The CDR3 covers 19 residues. This chain's CDR3 is CATSSRVAGTQFFPNIQYF. The CDR3 region has the DNA TGTGCCACCAGCAGCAGGGTCGCCGGGACACAATTTTTCCCAAACATTCAGTACTTC.

This chain links TRBV2 with TRBJ1-4; D not certain. This CDR3 region has 14 residues. Trimming removed 9 bases from V and 0 bases from J, with 11 bases in between. Germline V CDR1 and CDR2: SNHLY, FYNNEI. The CDR3 DNA reads TGTGCCAGTCGAGGGTCCTCAACTAATGAAAAACTGTTTTTT. Translation gives CASRGSSTNEKLFF.

This clonotype has more than one count but fewer than ten. V usage is TRBV6-5 and J usage is TRBJ1-2; 8 bases match TRBD1. The junction had 13 bases not matched to a gene; V was cut back by 3 bases and J by 4 bases. The CDR3 consists of 17 residues. Germline-derived CDR1 and CDR2 are MNHEY and SVGAGI. The CDR3 protein is CASSYLGQGSSSYGYTF. In DNA, the CDR3 is TGTGCCAGCAGTTATCTCGGACAGGGATCGTCTAGCTATGGCTACACCTTC.

Details on this clonotype: A junction end diverges from the germline sequence, so it may reflect a read error. The CDR3 bases are TGCGCCAGCAGCTTAGGTTCGGCAGCAAGGAACCTCGAGCAGTACTTC. This encodes CASSLGSAARNLEQYF. This chain uses TRBV7-2 with TRBJ2-4; D remains ambiguous. The J call may be in error: the DNA end matches TRBJ2-7 better. Per germline, CDR1 SGHTA and CDR2 FQGNSA. The CDR3 totals 16 residues.

The CDR3 loop is CASSTGTTASYEQYF. The CDR3 nucleotides are TGTGCCAGCAGCACGGGGACAACAGCCTCCTACGAGCAGTACTTC. V usage is TRBV9 and J usage is TRBJ2-7, with D possibly being TRBD1 (6 bases). Germline CDR1 is SGDLS and CDR2 is YYNGEE. The CDR3 loop spans 15 amino acids. V dropped 4 bases and J dropped 0 bases, with 14 bases sitting between them.

J is TRBJ1-1 and V is TRBV29-1; 9 bases map to TRBD1. CDR3 length: 13 amino acids. The germline V gene has CDR1 SQVTM and CDR2 ANQGSEA. V lost 5 bases to trimming and J lost 5 bases; unmatched junction nucleotides: 6. CDR3 bases: TGCAGCGTTCGGACAGGGGAGAAAACTGAAGCTTTCTTT. Encoded protein: CSVRTGEKTEAFF. Based on the CDR3 plus reference TRBV29-1 and TRBJ1-1, the full variable domain is SAVISQKPSRDICQRGTSLTIQCQVDSQVTMMFWYRQQPGQSLTLIATANQGSEATYESGFVIDKFPISRPNLTFSTLTVSNMSPEDSSIYLCSVRTGEKTEAFFGQGTRLTVV.

This chain joins TRBV11-2 and TRBJ2-5; tentative D call: TRBD1 (6 bases). The CDR3 has 15 residues. Germline lookup yields CDR1 SGHAT and CDR2 FQNNGV. With 1 base removed from V and 5 bases from J, the gap between germline ends came to 14 bases. CDR3 in amino acids: CASSLATTGRETQYF. CDR3 coding DNA: TGTGCCAGCAGCTTAGCCACTACAGGGCGGGAGACCCAGTACTTC.

This clonotype was observed a handful of times. Here the CDR3 DNA reads TGTGCCAGCAGCTATGGACAGGACTATGGCTACACCTTC. Protein: CASSYGQDYGYTF. This chain uses TRBV27 with TRBJ1-2; 7 bases align to TRBD1. The junction had 4 bases not matched to a gene; V was cut back by 6 bases and J by 3 bases. This CDR3 comprises 13 residues. CDR1 is MNHEY, CDR2 SMNVEV, per germline (reference sequence).

This clonotype came up many times. This rearrangement joins TRBV7-3 to TRBJ2-3, with D maybe TRBD2 (6 bases). Germline V gives CDR1 SGHTA, CDR2 FQGTGA. The CDR3 loop spans 15 amino acids. V was cut by 3 bases and J by 7 bases, with 17 bases left in between. In nucleotides, the CDR3 is TGTGCCAGCAGCTTCGGGGGAGGAGGGAGGTATACGCAGTATTTT. It specifies CASSFGGGGRYTQYF.

The table lists this clonotype with a few counts. The chain employs TRBV29-1 and TRBJ1-5; D may be TRBD1 (6 bases). The CDR3 extends over 14 amino acids. The V and J ends lost 5 bases and 3 bases respectively, with 14 bases between them. The germline V gene has CDR1 SQVTM and CDR2 ANQGSEA. The DNA for the CDR3 is TGCAGCGTTCGTCTAGGGGGGTTCAATCAGCCCCAGCATTTT. This gives the protein CSVRLGGFNQPQHF.

With regard to this clonotype: The junction departs from the called germline gene at one end, perhaps through a read error. The chain combines TRBV29-1 with TRBJ2-2, with TRBD1 identical over 10 bases. This CDR3 has 11 residues. Germline CDR1 SQVTM, CDR2 ANQGSEA. The CDR3 region is CSVEGTGDLFF. CDR3 bases: TGCAGCGTTGAGGGGACAGGGGACCTGTTTTTT.

V is TRBV12-3 or TRBV12-4 and J is TRBJ1-2; 7 nucleotides match TRBD1. There are 14 residues in the CDR3. V was clipped by 6 bases and J by 4 bases; unmatched bases: 8. CDR3 sequence reads: CASSPDRLGYGYTF. As DNA, the CDR3 is TGTGCCAGCAGCCCGGACAGGCTAGGCTATGGCTACACCTTC.

The V call is TRBV15, the J call TRBJ2-5; D ambiguous. Germline V CDR1 and CDR2: LNHNV, YYDKDF (reference sequence). V dropped 1 base and J dropped 0 bases, with 9 bases sitting between them. CDR3 length equals 15 residues. The CDR3 protein is CATSRVPANQETQYF. CDR3 bases: TGTGCCACCAGCAGAGTACCGGCAAACCAAGAGACCCAGTACTTC.

Regarding this clonotype: Its ends do not fully match the called genes, so a read error is possible. The V and J genes are TRBV7-8 and TRBJ2-2, with D perhaps TRBD2 (6 bases). Germline V gene data show CDR1 as SGHVS and CDR2 as FQNEAQ. The CDR3 contains 19 residues. In DNA form, the CDR3 reads TGTGCCAGCAGCTTAGACACGCTTAGGCTAGACTTTAACACCGGGGGGCTGTTTTTT. It encodes CASSLDTLRLDFNTGGLFF.

The gene calls are TRBV27 and TRBJ2-3; perhaps TRBD2 as D (6 bases). Trimming removed 9 bases at V and 2 bases at J, with 18 bases between. From germline, CDR1 is MNHEY and CDR2 SMNVEV (reference sequence). CDR3 length: 15 residues. The DNA of the CDR3 is TGTGCCAGTACCACCGGGGGAGTACTCACAGATACGCAGTATTTT. The encoded protein is CASTTGGVLTDTQYF.

The chain has TRBV6-2 or TRBV6-3 and TRBJ2-7; maybe TRBD2 (6 bases). Germline V gene data show CDR1 as MNHEY and CDR2 as SVGEGT. Deletions cut 8 bases from V and 3 bases from J, with 14 bases between. This CDR3 has 13 amino acids. CDR3 region: CASSWTKYYEQYF. CDR3 in DNA: TGTGCCAGCTCCTGGACTAAATACTACGAGCAGTACTTC.

As for this clonotype: This sequence may be a read error, since a much larger clone differs from it by one base. This chain uses TRBV29-1 with TRBJ2-1, with D unclear. V gave up 4 bases and J gave up 13 bases, with 20 bases separating them. Germline V gene sequence: CDR1 SQVTM, CDR2 ANQGSEA. The CDR3 extends over 13 amino acids. CDR3 protein: CSVVPPPQETQFF. CDR3 in DNA: TGCAGCGTTGTGCCCCCTCCGCAAGAGACCCAGTTCTTC.

This chain joins TRBV7-8 and TRBJ1-1; weak D call: TRBD1 (5 bases). Germline CDR1 reads SGHVS; CDR2 reads FQNEAQ. This CDR3 is built from 16 residues. Trimming removed 2 bases from V and 1 base from J, with 14 bases in between. The CDR3: CASSLLGGVSNTEAFF. CDR3 bases: TGTGCCAGCAGCTTATTGGGGGGGGTTTCGAACACTGAAGCTTTCTTT.

J is TRBJ2-5 and V is TRBV3-1, with D tentatively TRBD1 (5 bases). Trimming took 3 bases from V and 11 from J, leaving 13 bases between them. This CDR3 contains 12 residues. Germline V gives CDR1 LGHDT, CDR2 YNNKEL (reference sequence). The CDR3 protein is CASSQWQGEQYF. The CDR3 coding sequence is TGTGCCAGCAGCCAGTGGCAGGGTGAGCAGTACTTC.